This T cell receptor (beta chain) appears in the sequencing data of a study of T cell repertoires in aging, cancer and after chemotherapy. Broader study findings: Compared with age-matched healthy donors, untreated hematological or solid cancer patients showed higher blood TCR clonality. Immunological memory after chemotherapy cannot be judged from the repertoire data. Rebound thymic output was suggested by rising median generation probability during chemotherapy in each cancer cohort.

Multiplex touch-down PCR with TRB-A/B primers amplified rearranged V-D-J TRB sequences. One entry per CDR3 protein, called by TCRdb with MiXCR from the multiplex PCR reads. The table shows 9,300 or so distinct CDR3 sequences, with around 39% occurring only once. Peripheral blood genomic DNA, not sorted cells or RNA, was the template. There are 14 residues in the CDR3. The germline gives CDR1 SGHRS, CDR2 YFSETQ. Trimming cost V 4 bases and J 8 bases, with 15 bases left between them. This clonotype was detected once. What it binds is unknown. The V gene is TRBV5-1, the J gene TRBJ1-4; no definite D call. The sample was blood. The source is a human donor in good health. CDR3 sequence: CASSIREAGEKLFF. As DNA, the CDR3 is TGCGCCAGCAGCATACGAGAGGCTGGGGAAAAACTGTTTTTT.